The text below deals with one TCR beta chain. What it recognizes is unknown. CDR1 KGHSH and CDR2 LQKENI come from the germline V gene. V lost 6 bases, J lost 2 bases, and 19 bases lay in between. The CDR3 is 16 amino acids. TCRdb re-called the reads through MiXCR, storing one row per CDR3 protein. The data show around 900,000 distinct CDR3 sequences, about a third seen once. This sample was included in a study of T cell repertoires in cytomegalovirus infection. In the study overall: As its CMV epitopes, the study selected recently identified HLA-C-restricted and well-studied HLA-B-restricted targets.

This clonotype originated in a human donor in good health (CMV status not recorded). Some clones in this sample may be carry-over from other donors' samples. The chain employs TRBV18 and TRBJ2-5, with D unresolved. The specimen was cultured CD8+ T cells from PBMCs, collected from culture after CMV antigen stimulation. The DNA of the CDR3 is TGTGCCAGCTCCCTCAATATCTATGGCCAGCAAGAGACCCAGTACTTC. It yields the protein CASSLNIYGQQETQYF.